The 22 T cell receptor beta chains below all came from one sample that was sequenced in a study of T cell responses to AZD1222 COVID-19 vaccine. Clones were sequenced by immunoSEQ multiplex PCR, and TCRdb holds only the in-frame ones, with some missing. The repertoire has roughly 150,000 clones, 85% to 95% of them found once; the top ten carry about 1.6%. The sample here was peripheral blood, taken 28 days after the second AZD1222 dose. The receptors originated from an adult who received the AZD1222 COVID-19 vaccine.

This sequence joins TRBV5-1 and TRBJ1-1; no firm D call. Trimming cost V 4 bases and J 2 bases, with 18 bases left between them. Germline lookup yields CDR1 SGHRS and CDR2 YFSETQ. The CDR3 length is 16 residues. The DNA for the CDR3 is TGCGCCAGCAGCGCTGGGGATCTTGTTCGTAACACTGAAGCTTTCTTT. This translates into CASSAGDLVRNTEAFF.

This clone appeared once. This sequence joins TRBV6-5 and TRBJ1-6; TRBD1 matches 9 bases. Looked up from germline, CDR1 is MNHEY and CDR2 is SVGAGI. The CDR3 is made up of 15 amino acids. Trimming at V came to 5 bases and at J to 11 bases, leaving 10 bases not matched to a gene. For the CDR3, the DNA is TGTGCCAGCAGTCCAACCCCCGGGACAGGGACACCCCTCCACTTT. It is translated as CASSPTPGTGTPLHF.

The genes are TRBV7-3 and TRBJ1-1, with 9 bases fitting TRBD1. The V gene's germline CDR1 is SGHTA and CDR2 FQGTGA. Trimming cost V 2 bases and J 6 bases; bases outside gene matches: 7. The CDR3 totals 15 residues. The CDR3 is CASSLGQGLTPEAFF. The CDR3 DNA reads as TGTGCCAGCAGCTTAGGACAGGGGCTAACCCCTGAAGCTTTCTTT.

The chain links TRBV2 to TRBJ2-7; perhaps D is TRBD1 or TRBD2 (5 bases each). V lost 6 bases, J lost 7 bases, and 19 bases lay in between. Germline V gene sequence: CDR1 SNHLY, CDR2 FYNNEI. This CDR3 has 14 residues. The CDR3 region has the DNA TGTGCCAGCAGGCGAAGGGACGGCTCTAGGGAGCAGTACTTC. This encodes CASRRRDGSREQYF. Looking up the rest from reference TRBV2 and TRBJ2-7 gives the full variable domain: EPEVTQTPSHQVTQMGQEVILRCVPISNHLYFYWYRQILGQKVEFLVSFYNNEISEKSEIFDDQFSVERPDGSNFTLKIRSTKLEDSAMYFCASRRRDGSREQYFGPGTRLTVT.

J is TRBJ1-4 and V is TRBV30, with a tentative D call TRBD1 (5 bases). Germline V gene lookup returns CDR1 GTSNPN and CDR2 SVGIG (reference sequence). This CDR3 is 16 amino acids long. The ends were cut back, 5 bases at V and 7 bases at J, with 23 bases in the middle. CDR3 protein: CAWEPPRAGFGEKLFF. CDR3 nucleotide sequence: TGTGCCTGGGAACCGCCCAGGGCGGGTTTCGGTGAAAAACTGTTTTTT.

This chain uses TRBV2 with TRBJ1-5; 8 positions match TRBD1. Germline V gene data show CDR1 as SNHLY and CDR2 as FYNNEI. The CDR3 is 14 residues long. J lost 2 bases, V lost 7 bases, and 4 bases had no gene match. This CDR3 reads CASMDRVGNQPQHF. The CDR3 DNA follows: TGTGCCAGCATGGACAGGGTCGGCAATCAGCCCCAGCATTTT.

The V and J genes are TRBV24-1 and TRBJ2-2; the D call may be TRBD1 or TRBD2 (6 bases each). CDR3 size: 18 residues. CDR1 is KGHDR and CDR2 is SFDVKD in the germline V gene. Trimming took off 1 base at V and 3 bases at J, with 17 bases between the two ends. CDR3 sequence: CATSDLGPYREDTGELFF. In DNA form, the CDR3 reads TGTGCCACCAGTGATTTAGGGCCCTACAGGGAGGACACCGGGGAGCTGTTTTTT.

This chain connects TRBV30 to TRBJ2-3, with D possibly matching TRBD2 (7 bases). Trimming stripped 4 bases from V and 2 bases from J, with 19 bases between. From germline, CDR1 is GTSNPN and CDR2 SVGIG (reference sequence). CDR3 length: 16 amino acids. Here the CDR3 reads CAWNRIGGVTTDTQYF. CDR3 nucleotide sequence: TGTGCCTGGAATAGGATAGGGGGGGTGACCACAGATACGCAGTATTTT.

The genes are TRBV7-6 and TRBJ2-5, with a possible D match to TRBD1 (5 bases). Germline-derived CDR1 and CDR2 are SGHVS and FNYEAQ. The ends were cut back, 1 base at V and 3 bases at J, with 9 bases in the middle. There are 14 residues in the CDR3. DNA of the CDR3: TGTGCCAGCAGCTTAGTCTCAGGGAAAGAGACCCAGTACTTC. This gives the protein CASSLVSGKETQYF.

The V call is TRBV13, the J call TRBJ2-7, with 9 bases identical to TRBD1. V was clipped by 4 bases and J by 6 bases; unmatched bases: 7. Germline CDR1 is PRHDT and CDR2 is FYEKMQ (reference sequence). The CDR3 contains 14 residues. CDR3: CASSSGQGLSEQYF. The CDR3 DNA reads as TGTGCCAGCAGCTCGGGACAGGGTCTAAGCGAGCAGTACTTC.

This clone has only one observation. The chain employs TRBV10-3 and TRBJ2-1; 13 nucleotides line up with TRBD2. V lost 6 bases, J lost 0 bases, and 5 bases stayed unmatched. Germline values: CDR1 ENHRY, CDR2 SYGVKD. The CDR3 length is 17 residues. The CDR3 reads CAIRETSGGSSYNEQFF. The CDR3 DNA follows: TGTGCCATCAGAGAGACTAGCGGGGGGAGCTCCTACAATGAGCAGTTCTTC.

The chain joins TRBV30 to TRBJ2-7, with 7 bases that match TRBD1. The CDR3 is 13 amino acids. Unmatched junction bases numbered 6, after V lost 7 bases and J lost 0 bases. Germline CDR1 and CDR2: GTSNPN and SVGIG (reference sequence). The CDR3 is CAYLTGSSYEQYF. Written as DNA, the CDR3 is TGTGCCTATTTGACAGGGAGCTCCTACGAGCAGTACTTC.

This rearrangement joins TRBV5-1 to TRBJ1-6; 8 positions match TRBD1. The CDR3 contains 15 residues. Germline V CDR1 and CDR2: SGHRS, YFSETQ. After removal of 3 bases from V and 5 bases from J, the junction contained 4 bases not matched to a gene. CDR3 bases: TGCGCCAGCAGCTGGGAGGGACAGGATAATTCACCCCTCCACTTT. It specifies CASSWEGQDNSPLHF.

V gene TRBV7-2 combines with J gene TRBJ2-2, with D possibly being TRBD1 (6 bases). This CDR3 has 13 residues. The germline V and J ends were trimmed by 2 bases and 8 bases, with 9 bases remaining between them. CDR1 is SGHTA and CDR2 is FQGNSA in the germline V gene. The CDR3: CASSLSQGGELFF. The CDR3 DNA reads as TGTGCCAGCAGCTTATCCCAGGGGGGGGAGCTGTTTTTT.

This sequence joins TRBV21-1 and TRBJ1-2. TRBV21-1 is a recognized pseudogene. The CDR3 is made up of 15 amino acids. The CDR3 region is CASRTRGGHNYGYTF. The CDR3 nucleotides read TGTGCCAGCAGAACTCGAGGGGGGCACAACTATGGCTACACCTTC.

The chain joins TRBV29-1 to TRBJ2-5; D unresolved. CDR1 is SQVTM and CDR2 is ANQGSEA in the germline V gene. Trimming left V 7 bases short and J 5 bases short, with 8 bases between. The CDR3 runs 10 residues. The CDR3: CSAGWETQYF. The CDR3 DNA is TGCAGCGCTGGATGGGAGACCCAGTACTTC.

The rearrangement links TRBV7-3 to TRBJ2-3; possible D gene TRBD2, 5 bases. Trimming removed 4 bases at V and 9 bases at J, with 17 bases between. The CDR3 has 14 amino acids. Germline V gene lookup returns CDR1 SGHTA and CDR2 FQGTGA. CDR3 sequence reads: CASSSQSSPYTQYF. The CDR3 coding sequence is TGTGCCAGCAGCTCCCAGTCTAGCCCATACACGCAGTATTTT.

This clone came up a few times. V and J are TRBV7-2 and TRBJ2-2; D possibly corresponds to TRBD2 (5 bases). This CDR3 region has 16 residues. Between the trimmed V and J ends, which lost 2 bases and 5 bases, there was a span of 15 bases. The germline CDR1 and CDR2 sequences are SGHTA and FQGNSA. The CDR3 DNA sequence: TGTGCCAGCAGCTTAAAGAGCGGAGTGAGGACCGGGGAGCTGTTTTTT. Amino acid sequence: CASSLKSGVRTGELFF.

The chain couples TRBV5-5 to TRBJ1-2, with a tentative D call TRBD1 (5 bases). V lost 0 bases and J lost 2, with 11 bases in between. Germline values: CDR1 SGHKS, CDR2 YYEKEE (reference sequence). The CDR3 contains 15 residues. In DNA form, the CDR3 reads TGTGCCAGCAGCTTGGGTGGCAGGGAGAACTATGGCTACACCTTC. This translates into CASSLGGRENYGYTF.

The V call is TRBV6-5, the J call TRBJ2-7; no clear D. This CDR3 region has 13 residues. In germline, CDR1 is MNHEY, CDR2 SVGAGI. V was shortened by 5 bases and J by 0 bases, with 8 bases between the two germline ends. The CDR3 spells CASSLLYSYEQYF. The CDR3, as DNA: TGTGCCAGCAGTCTGCTCTACTCCTACGAGCAGTACTTC.

This rearrangement joins TRBV15 to TRBJ1-5, with 7 bases fitting TRBD1. CDR1 and CDR2 (germline): LNHNV, YYDKDF (reference sequence). The CDR3 runs to 15 residues. J gave up 5 bases and V 1 base, and 5 bases lay outside the gene matches. CDR3 in DNA: TGTGCCACCAGCAGAGCACAGGGGAAGGATCAGCCCCAGCATTTT. This sequence encodes CATSRAQGKDQPQHF.

The rearrangement links TRBV6-2 or TRBV6-3 to TRBJ2-7; 9 bases are shared with TRBD1. The CDR3 extends over 15 amino acids. Germline CDR1 is MNHEY and CDR2 is SVGEGT. After removal of 1 base from V and 6 bases from J, the junction contained 7 bases not matched to a gene. CDR3 in amino acids: CASSYFGTGSLEQYF. The CDR3 bases are TGTGCCAGCAGTTACTTTGGGACAGGGTCCCTCGAGCAGTACTTC.